The 18 T cell receptor beta chains presented below share a single source sample, sequenced in a study of response to subunit inactivated influenza vaccine. Each CDR3 protein is one row after TCRdb ran MiXCR on the RT-PCR reads. This table has approximately 500,000 distinct CDR3 sequences, 12% to 15% appearing once. The sequences come from PBMCs from blood, collected roughly 13 days after vaccination. All receptors come from a man over 45 who received an inactivated influenza vaccine.

This clonotype was detected only a few times. The rearrangement uses TRBV20-1 and TRBJ2-1; 10 bases are a match to TRBD1. The CDR3 spans 14 residues. The germline V gene encodes CDR1 DFQATT and CDR2 SNEGSKA (reference sequence). With V trimmed by 4 bases and J by 3 bases, 3 bases remained unmatched. CDR3 loop: CSATGTGDYNEQFF. The CDR3 nucleotides read TGCAGTGCTACCGGGACAGGGGACTACAATGAGCAGTTCTTC.

This clonotype was counted at least ten times. This chain links TRBV5-1 with TRBJ1-1; TRBD1 aligns across 9 bases. CDR1 and CDR2 (germline): SGHRS, YFSETQ. Trimming took 0 bases from V and 4 from J; bases not matched to a gene: 4. CDR3 length: 15 residues. The CDR3 sequence is CASSLVQGAGTEAFF. In nucleotides, the CDR3 is TGCGCCAGCAGCTTGGTACAGGGGGCCGGCACTGAAGCTTTCTTT.

V gene TRBV10-3 combines with J gene TRBJ1-2, with D uncertain. The germline V and J ends were trimmed by 0 bases and 0 bases, with 11 bases remaining between them. Germline CDR1 is ENHRY and CDR2 is SYGVKD. This CDR3 is built from 16 residues. The DNA of the CDR3 is TGTGCCATCAGTGAGTCGGTGGCACGAGCTAACTATGGCTACACCTTC. Amino acid sequence: CAISESVARANYGYTF.

This clonotype turned up a few times. The chain joins TRBV2 to TRBJ2-1, with 10 bases that match TRBD2. Germline V gives CDR1 SNHLY, CDR2 FYNNEI. J was trimmed by 3 bases and V by 6 bases; bases with no gene match: 5. This CDR3 has 15 amino acids. Here the CDR3 reads CASSPAGGLYNEQFF. CDR3 DNA sequence: TGTGCCAGCAGCCCAGCGGGAGGGCTCTACAATGAGCAGTTCTTC.

The sample holds a few counts of this clonotype. The chain links TRBV14 to TRBJ1-6; D is ambiguous. V was trimmed by 3 bases and J by 0 bases, leaving 3 bases between them. Per the germline V gene, CDR1 is SGHDN and CDR2 is FVKESK. This CDR3 region has 14 residues. The CDR3: CASSQNSYNSPLHF. The CDR3, as DNA: TGTGCCAGCAGCCAGAACTCCTATAATTCACCCCTCCACTTT.

This sequence joins TRBV7-8 and TRBJ2-1; D is perhaps TRBD1 (7 bases). The CDR3 length is 14 residues. Trimming removed 4 bases at V and 3 bases at J, with 10 bases between. The germline V gene encodes CDR1 SGHVS and CDR2 FQNEAQ. The CDR3 nucleotides read TGTGCCAGCAGCTACCAGGGGGGCTACAATGAGCAGTTCTTC. Its translation: CASSYQGGYNEQFF.

This clonotype was observed a handful of times. The rearrangement uses TRBV20-1 and TRBJ1-6; D uncertain. This CDR3 comprises 17 residues. Trimming took off 0 bases at V and 6 bases at J, with 18 bases between the two ends. Germline CDR1 and CDR2: DFQATT and SNEGSKA (reference sequence). In DNA, the CDR3 is TGCAGTGCTAGAGATCGTTTCCGGGGAGAGATTAATTCACCCCTCCACTTT. Its translation is CSARDRFRGEINSPLHF.

The chain has TRBV28 and TRBJ1-5; no definite D call. The CDR3 spans 15 residues. Trimming cost V 6 bases and J 0 bases, with 12 bases left between them. Germline CDR1 is MDHEN and CDR2 is SYDVKM. The CDR3 loop is CASRVAGYSNQPQHF. The CDR3 DNA is TGTGCCAGCAGAGTGGCGGGTTATAGCAATCAGCCCCAGCATTTT.

This chain connects TRBV6-1 to TRBJ1-6; D is possibly TRBD1 (5 bases). V lost 0 bases to trimming and J lost 8 bases, with 11 bases between them. The CDR3 length is 15 residues. The germline V gene has CDR1 MNHNS and CDR2 SASEGT. CDR3 amino acids: CASSEAQQGHSPLHF. The CDR3 coding sequence is TGTGCCAGCAGTGAAGCGCAGCAGGGTCATTCACCCCTCCACTTT.

This clonotype has only a few counts. This rearrangement joins TRBV20-1 to TRBJ2-4; no firm D call. V lost 3 bases and J 6 bases, leaving 6 bases between the germline ends. CDR1 is DFQATT and CDR2 is SNEGSKA in the germline V gene (reference sequence). The CDR3 spans 11 residues. The CDR3 is CSASQLNIQYF. For the CDR3, the DNA is TGCAGTGCTAGTCAGTTAAACATTCAGTACTTC.

This clonotype was detected ten times or more. Sequence at one end of the junction differs from germline and may be a read error. The DNA for the CDR3 is TGTGCCAGCTCACCGGGCCTCTACGAGCAGTACTTC. Residues: CASSPGLYEQYF. The chain employs TRBV5-1 and TRBJ2-7; no clear D gene. The germline CDR1 and CDR2 sequences are SGHRS and YFSETQ. The CDR3 covers 12 residues.

At least ten counts were recorded for this clonotype. The chain combines TRBV12-3 or TRBV12-4 with TRBJ2-7, with D maybe TRBD2 (5 bases). The length of the CDR3 is 13 residues. V lost 4 bases and J 0 bases, leaving 7 bases between the germline ends. As DNA, the CDR3 is TGTGCCAGCAGTTCCGGGGACTCCTACGAGCAGTACTTC. Protein: CASSSGDSYEQYF.

The chain combines TRBV28 with TRBJ2-7, with 8 bases identical to TRBD2. The CDR3 is made up of 21 amino acids. The trim removed 6 bases at V and 0 bases at J, leaving 25 bases unmatched. Germline assignment: CDR1 MDHEN and CDR2 SYDVKM. The CDR3 is CASSLWGLSLRNSGASYEQYF. The DNA for the CDR3 is TGTGCCAGCAGCCTATGGGGCCTTTCATTACGTAATAGCGGGGCCTCCTACGAGCAGTACTTC.

This clonotype turned up a few times. The chain couples TRBV5-1 to TRBJ1-1; D is undetermined. Germline V gene sequence: CDR1 SGHRS, CDR2 YFSETQ. The V end was cut by 1 base, the J end by 1 base, with 5 bases between. The CDR3 runs 13 residues. The CDR3 is CASSLFQNTEAFF. CDR3 sequence (DNA): TGCGCCAGCAGCTTGTTTCAGAACACTGAAGCTTTCTTT.

The sample holds a few counts of this clonotype. The gene calls are TRBV20-1 and TRBJ1-2, with 7 bases lining up with TRBD1. The CDR3 extends over 12 amino acids. Losses at the gene ends were 2 bases for V and 4 bases for J; bases not matched to a gene: 1. The germline V gene encodes CDR1 DFQATT and CDR2 SNEGSKA (reference sequence). This CDR3 is CSARQGVYGYTF. The CDR3 DNA reads TGCAGTGCTAGACAGGGGGTCTATGGCTACACCTTC.

This clonotype was observed at least ten times. The chain carries TRBV2 and TRBJ1-2; D unresolved. This CDR3 region has 13 residues. CDR1 SNHLY and CDR2 FYNNEI come from the germline V gene. The germline V and J ends were trimmed by 3 bases and 6 bases, with 11 bases remaining between them. Here the CDR3 reads CASSEGLLHGYTF. The DNA of the CDR3 is TGTGCCAGCAGTGAGGGATTACTCCATGGCTACACCTTC.

V is TRBV6-1 and J is TRBJ2-3, with unresolved D. The CDR3 covers 14 residues. Looked up from germline, CDR1 is MNHNS and CDR2 is SASEGT. Between the trimmed V and J ends, which lost 2 bases and 1 base, there was a span of 7 bases. CDR3 region: CASSESWGTDTQYF. The CDR3 DNA sequence: TGTGCCAGCAGTGAAAGCTGGGGCACAGATACGCAGTATTTT.

This chain links TRBV5-1 with TRBJ2-1; 7 bases are a match to TRBD1. In germline, CDR1 is SGHRS, CDR2 YFSETQ. V dropped 0 bases and J dropped 7; count of bases not matched to a gene: 10. The CDR3 sequence is 16 residues long. In nucleotides, the CDR3 is TGCGCCAGCAGCTTGGACCGGGACAGCCCAGGTAATGAGCAGTTCTTC. It is translated as CASSLDRDSPGNEQFF.